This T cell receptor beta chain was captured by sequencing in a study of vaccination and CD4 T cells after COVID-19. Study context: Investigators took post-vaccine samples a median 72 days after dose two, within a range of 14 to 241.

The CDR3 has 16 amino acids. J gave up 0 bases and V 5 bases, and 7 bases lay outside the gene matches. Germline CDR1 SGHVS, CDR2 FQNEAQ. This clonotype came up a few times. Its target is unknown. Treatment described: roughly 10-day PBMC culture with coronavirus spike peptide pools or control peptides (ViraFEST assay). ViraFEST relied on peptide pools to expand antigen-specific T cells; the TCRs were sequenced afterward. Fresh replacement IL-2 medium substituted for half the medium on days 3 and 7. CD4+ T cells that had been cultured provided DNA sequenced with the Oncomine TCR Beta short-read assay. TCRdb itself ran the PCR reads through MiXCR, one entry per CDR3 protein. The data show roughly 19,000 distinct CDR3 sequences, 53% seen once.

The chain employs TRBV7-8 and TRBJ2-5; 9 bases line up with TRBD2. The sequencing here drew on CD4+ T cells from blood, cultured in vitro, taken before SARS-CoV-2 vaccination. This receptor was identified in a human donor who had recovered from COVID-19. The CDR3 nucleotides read TGTGCCAGCAGCCCTTCTGGCGGGAGGGACCAAGAGACCCAGTACTTC. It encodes CASSPSGGRDQETQYF. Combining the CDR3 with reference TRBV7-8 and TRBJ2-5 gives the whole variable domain GAGVSQSPRYKVAKRGQDVALRCDPISGHVSLFWYQQALGQGPEFLTYFQNEAQLDKSGLPSDRFFAERPEGSVSTLKIQRTQQEDSAVYLCASSPSGGRDQETQYFGPGTRLLVL.